These 19 T cell receptor beta chains were all obtained from the same sample, sequenced in a study of blood T cell repertoires in COVID-19. Using immunoSEQ multiplex PCR, the repertoire was profiled, and TCRdb retains in-frame clones only, with some absent. The sample holds 150,000 to 200,000 clones; 80% are singletons and the top ten take about 3.7%. Input material: PBMCs or T cells enriched from blood (not recorded which). All receptors derive from a woman aged 55-70 years who had recovered from COVID-19.

The rearrangement links TRBV19 to TRBJ1-1; weak D call: TRBD1 (6 bases). Germline CDR1 and CDR2: LNHDA and SQIVND (reference sequence). V was shortened by 3 bases and J by 0 bases, with 20 bases between the two germline ends. The CDR3 is made up of 18 amino acids. CDR3 region: CASSIEGVGLSMNTEAFF. DNA of the CDR3: TGTGCCAGTAGTATCGAGGGGGTAGGCCTCTCCATGAACACTGAAGCTTTCTTT.

The V and J genes are TRBV10-3 and TRBJ1-3; D is perhaps TRBD1 (5 bases). Germline V CDR1 and CDR2: ENHRY, SYGVKD. Trimming left V 2 bases short and J 0 bases short, with 5 bases between. This CDR3 is built from 14 residues. CDR3 loop: CAISEGASGNTIYF. CDR3 sequence (DNA): TGTGCCATCAGTGAGGGGGCCTCTGGAAACACCATATATTTT.

V and J are TRBV2 and TRBJ1-1; D ambiguous. Trimming took 2 bases from V and 12 from J, leaving 7 bases between them. Looked up from germline, CDR1 is SNHLY and CDR2 is FYNNEI. This CDR3 has 10 residues. CDR3 protein: CASSEIIPFF. DNA for the CDR3: TGTGCCAGCAGTGAAATCATTCCTTTCTTT.

The CDR3 here is CASTVAGGYNEQFF. DNA of the CDR3: TGTGCCAGCACGGTAGCGGGGGGGTACAATGAGCAGTTCTTC. The rearrangement uses TRBV2 and TRBJ2-1; 11 bases match TRBD2. CDR3 length equals 14 residues. From germline, CDR1 is SNHLY and CDR2 FYNNEI. V lost 7 bases to trimming and J lost 4 bases; unmatched junction nucleotides: 3.

CDR3 residues: CASSSAGTGNTEAFF. The DNA for the CDR3 is TGCGCCAGCAGCTCGGCCGGGACAGGGAACACTGAAGCTTTCTTT. This chain links TRBV5-1 with TRBJ1-1, with TRBD1 matching over 8 bases. V lost 3 bases and J lost 1; bases outside the gene matches: 5. The V gene's germline CDR1 is SGHRS and CDR2 YFSETQ. The CDR3 sequence is 15 residues long.

The V gene is TRBV9, the J gene TRBJ1-1, with unresolved D. There are 13 residues in the CDR3. Trimming took off 1 base at V and 3 bases at J, with 7 bases between the two ends. Germline loops: CDR1 SGDLS, CDR2 YYNGEE. The CDR3: CASSVYRDTEAFF. The CDR3 coding sequence is TGTGCCAGCAGCGTATACCGGGACACTGAAGCTTTCTTT.

The V and J genes are TRBV3-1 (or the pseudogene TRBV3-2) and TRBJ1-1; D unclear. Looked up from germline, CDR1 is LGHDT and CDR2 is YNNKEL (reference sequence). The CDR3 spans 15 residues. V lost 0 bases to trimming and J lost 6 bases, with 14 bases between them. CDR3 in amino acids: CASSQDTDTVPEAFF. CDR3 bases: TGTGCCAGCAGCCAAGATACCGACACCGTCCCTGAAGCTTTCTTT.

The V call is TRBV24-1, the J call TRBJ1-1, with 7 bases identical to TRBD1. Trimming took 1 base from V and 8 from J; bases not matched to a gene: 15. Germline CDR1 KGHDR, CDR2 SFDVKD. This CDR3 contains 17 residues. This chain's CDR3 is CATSDLSSLTGRPEAFF. Written as DNA, the CDR3 is TGTGCCACCAGTGATTTATCCTCTTTGACAGGGCGTCCCGAAGCTTTCTTT.

This chain uses TRBV7-3 with TRBJ1-5, with D perhaps TRBD1 (5 bases). Trimming took 5 bases from V and 4 from J, leaving 9 bases between them. CDR3 length: 13 residues. Germline V lookup: CDR1 SGHTA, CDR2 FQGTGA. Here the CDR3 DNA reads TGTGCCAGCAGCGTGGGGCCGAATCAGCCCCAGCATTTT. It yields the protein CASSVGPNQPQHF. The whole variable domain, filled in from reference TRBV7-3 and TRBJ1-5, reads GAGVSQTPSNKVTEKGKYVELRCDPISGHTALYWYRQSLGQGPEFLIYFQGTGAADDSGLPNDRFFAVRPEGSVSTLKIQRTERGDSAVYLCASSVGPNQPQHFGDGTRLSIL.

CDR3 nucleotides: TGTGCCAGCAGCCAAGACCTTTCTCCGGGACAGGGCAAAGAGACCCAGTACTTC. This translates into CASSQDLSPGQGKETQYF. The rearrangement joins TRBV3-1 (or the pseudogene TRBV3-2) to TRBJ2-5; 9 bases line up with TRBD1. Trimming removed 0 bases from V and 3 bases from J; junction bases left unmatched: 11. This CDR3 has 18 amino acids. Per germline, CDR1 LGHDT and CDR2 YNNKEL (reference sequence).

The chain has TRBV5-1 and TRBJ2-1; no clear D gene. The CDR3 has 13 residues. The germline V gene encodes CDR1 SGHRS and CDR2 YFSETQ. The V end lost 6 bases, the J end lost 0 bases, and 7 bases lay between the germline ends. CDR3 loop: CASKLSSYNEQFF. The CDR3 DNA follows: TGCGCCAGCAAACTTAGCTCCTACAATGAGCAGTTCTTC.

V usage is TRBV5-1 and J usage is TRBJ2-3; the D gene is possibly TRBD2 (5 bases). CDR1 and CDR2 (germline): SGHRS, YFSETQ. Trimming shortened V by 0 bases and J by 6 bases, and 14 bases separated the two germline ends. The CDR3 has 15 amino acids. The CDR3 here is CASSLAAELPDTQYF. The DNA of the CDR3 is TGCGCCAGCAGCTTGGCAGCGGAGCTTCCCGATACGCAGTATTTT.

This sequence joins TRBV5-4 and TRBJ1-1, with a weak D call TRBD1 (6 bases). V lost 4 bases to trimming and J lost 1 base, with 14 bases between them. Germline CDR1 SGHNT, CDR2 YYREEE (reference sequence). This CDR3 comprises 15 residues. The CDR3 protein is CASSPGHSGNTEAFF. The CDR3 DNA reads TGTGCCAGCAGCCCGGGACACTCGGGGAACACTGAAGCTTTCTTT.

This chain connects TRBV3-1 (or the pseudogene TRBV3-2) to TRBJ2-3, with D possibly TRBD2 on 5 matching bases. The CDR3 loop spans 12 amino acids. Germline V gene sequence: CDR1 LGHDT, CDR2 YNNKEL (reference sequence). V was pared by 4 bases and J by 5 bases, with 7 bases between. CDR3 in amino acids: CASSLEGDTQYF. The DNA for the CDR3 is TGTGCCAGCAGCCTTGAGGGAGATACGCAGTATTTT.

The J gene is TRBJ2-7, the V gene TRBV4-1, with 14 bases lining up with TRBD2. Germline V CDR1 and CDR2: MGHRA, YSYEKL. J was trimmed by 6 bases and V by 1 base; bases with no gene match: 8. The CDR3 is 17 amino acids. The CDR3 reads CASSQGWTSGGRGEQYF. The DNA of the CDR3 is TGCGCCAGCAGCCAAGGTTGGACTAGCGGGGGGCGCGGCGAGCAGTACTTC.

The chain is built from TRBV5-6 and TRBJ2-4; tentatively, D is TRBD1 (5 bases). Trimming pared 0 bases from V and 4 bases from J, leaving 11 bases between. Per germline, CDR1 SGHDT and CDR2 YYEEEE. CDR3 size: 15 residues. In DNA form, the CDR3 reads TGTGCCAGCAGCTTGGGGGGCTCCCGAAAAAACATTCAGTACTTC. Protein product: CASSLGGSRKNIQYF. The whole variable domain, remainder taken from reference TRBV5-6 and TRBJ2-4, is DAGVTQSPTHLIKTRGQQVTLRCSPKSGHDTVSWYQQALGQGPQFIFQYYEEEERQRGNFPDRFSGHQFPNYSSELNVNALLLGDSALYLCASSLGGSRKNIQYFGAGTRLSVL.

The V gene is TRBV5-1, the J gene TRBJ2-5; TRBD1 matches 8 bases. Per germline, CDR1 SGHRS and CDR2 YFSETQ. Losses at the gene ends were 3 bases for V and 5 bases for J; bases not matched to a gene: 6. CDR3 length: 14 residues. Here the CDR3 reads CASSSRTGFETQYF. The CDR3 DNA is TGCGCCAGCAGCTCCAGGACAGGGTTCGAGACCCAGTACTTC.

The rearrangement joins TRBV2 to TRBJ1-2, with D unclear. The CDR3 is made up of 13 amino acids. V lost 3 bases, J lost 6 bases, and 11 bases lay in between. CDR1 and CDR2 from the germline V gene are SNHLY and FYNNEI. The CDR3 here is CASSDRGLDGYTF. The CDR3 region has the DNA TGTGCCAGCAGTGACCGGGGTCTCGATGGCTACACCTTC.

This clone appeared once. This rearrangement joins TRBV5-1 to TRBJ2-5; D unresolved. CDR3 length: 13 amino acids. CDR1 and CDR2 from the germline V gene are SGHRS and YFSETQ. Between the trimmed V and J ends, which lost 1 base and 5 bases, there was a span of 9 bases. The CDR3, as DNA: TGCGCCAGCAGCTTGAGGAGTTCGGAGACCCAGTACTTC. As protein: CASSLRSSETQYF.